This T cell receptor (beta chain) is from a study of CD8 T cells in Susac syndrome. Reverse transcription of about 0.5 to 1 ug RNA used random hexamers. immunoSEQ multiplex PCR amplified TCR beta CDR3 across 54 Vbeta, 13 Jbeta. TCRdb itself ran the immunoSEQ multiplex PCR reads through MiXCR, one entry per CDR3 protein. The table records around 170,000 distinct CDR3 sequences, just over 90% of them present only once. CDR1 and CDR2 (germline): MGHDK, SYGVNS. The V end lost 6 bases, the J end lost 6 bases, and 9 bases lay between the germline ends. The CDR3 covers 11 residues. The TCR sequence derives from a human donor in good health. The specimen was CD4+ T cells from PBMCs. The V gene is TRBV25-1, the J gene TRBJ2-7; D is perhaps TRBD2 (5 bases). DNA of the CDR3: TGTGCCAGCAGGAGAGGGCCCGAGCAGTACTTC. It translates to CASRRGPEQYF.